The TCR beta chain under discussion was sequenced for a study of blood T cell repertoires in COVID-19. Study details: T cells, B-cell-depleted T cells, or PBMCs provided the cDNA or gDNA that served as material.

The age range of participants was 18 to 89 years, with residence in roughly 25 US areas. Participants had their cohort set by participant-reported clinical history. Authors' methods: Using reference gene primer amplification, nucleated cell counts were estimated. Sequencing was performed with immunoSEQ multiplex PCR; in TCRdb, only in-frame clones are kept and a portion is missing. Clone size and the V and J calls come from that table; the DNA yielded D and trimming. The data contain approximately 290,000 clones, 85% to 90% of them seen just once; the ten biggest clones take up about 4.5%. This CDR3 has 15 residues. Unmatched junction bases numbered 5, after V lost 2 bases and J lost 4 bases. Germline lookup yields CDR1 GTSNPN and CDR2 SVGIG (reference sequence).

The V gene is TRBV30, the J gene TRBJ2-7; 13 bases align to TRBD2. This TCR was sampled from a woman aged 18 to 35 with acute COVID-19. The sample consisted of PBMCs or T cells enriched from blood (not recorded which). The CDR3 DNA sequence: TGTGCCTGGAGTCTCGGGACTAGCGGGATGTACGAGCAGTACTTC. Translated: CAWSLGTSGMYEQYF.